This T cell receptor (beta chain) was captured by sequencing in a study of cytomegalovirus exposure and HLA in healthy donors. The wider study: Early released data comprised tens of millions of unique TCRs from HLA-typed donors.

CDR1 SGHKS and CDR2 YYEKEE come from the germline V gene (reference sequence). Trimming took 4 bases from V and 7 from J, leaving 14 bases between them. This CDR3 contains 13 residues. A multiplex PCR was run with 60 Vbeta primers and 13 Jbeta primers. Original methodology: A later analysis tallied approximately 80 million unique TCR beta chains, around 11 million of them shared. Profiling relied on immunoSEQ multiplex PCR, and the TCRdb table lists in-frame clones only, not all of them. The V and J calls and clone size were taken over from that table, and D and trimming were inferred from the DNA. The table shows about 150,000 clones, with 65% to 85% occurring only once. Details on this clone: Its specificity is unknown.

Overall study results and limits: In an earlier analysis, about 87% or about 30%: the productive usage of most TCR beta V segments. The Asian-associated ancestry cluster reportedly had fewer N-insertions than the approximately 700-donor mean in a later analysis.

Sequenced material: PBMCs. The chain has TRBV5-5 and TRBJ1-2; no firm D call. This TCR derives from a woman between 40 and 55 years old in good health and CMV-seropositive. The CDR3 nucleotides are TGTGCCAGCAGCGAGGTGGAGTCAGCTGGCTACACCTTC. This sequence encodes CASSEVESAGYTF.